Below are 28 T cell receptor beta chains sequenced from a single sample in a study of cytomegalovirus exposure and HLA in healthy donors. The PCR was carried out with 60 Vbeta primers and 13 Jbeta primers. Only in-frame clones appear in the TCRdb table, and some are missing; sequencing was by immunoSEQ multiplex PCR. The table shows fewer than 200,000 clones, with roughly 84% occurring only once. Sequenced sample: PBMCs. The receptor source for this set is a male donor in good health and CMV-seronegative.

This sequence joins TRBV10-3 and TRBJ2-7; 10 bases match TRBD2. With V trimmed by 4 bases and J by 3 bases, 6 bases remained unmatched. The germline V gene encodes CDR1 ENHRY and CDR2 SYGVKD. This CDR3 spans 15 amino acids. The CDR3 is CAISVQREGRYEQYF. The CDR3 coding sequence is TGTGCCATCAGTGTTCAGCGGGAGGGGCGCTACGAGCAGTACTTC.

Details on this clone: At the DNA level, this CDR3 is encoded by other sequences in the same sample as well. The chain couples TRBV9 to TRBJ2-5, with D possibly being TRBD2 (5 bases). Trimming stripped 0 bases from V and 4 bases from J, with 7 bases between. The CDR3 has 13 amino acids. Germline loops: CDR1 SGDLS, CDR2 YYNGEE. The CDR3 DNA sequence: TGTGCCAGCAGCGTAGGAGGGCGAGAGACCCAGTACTTC. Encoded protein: CASSVGGRETQYF.

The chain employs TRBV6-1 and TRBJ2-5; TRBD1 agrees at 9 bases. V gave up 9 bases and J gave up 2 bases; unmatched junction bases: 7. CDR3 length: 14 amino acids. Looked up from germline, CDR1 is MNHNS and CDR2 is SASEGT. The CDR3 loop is CASKQGAPQETQYF. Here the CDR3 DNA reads TGTGCCAGTAAACAGGGGGCACCTCAAGAGACCCAGTACTTC.

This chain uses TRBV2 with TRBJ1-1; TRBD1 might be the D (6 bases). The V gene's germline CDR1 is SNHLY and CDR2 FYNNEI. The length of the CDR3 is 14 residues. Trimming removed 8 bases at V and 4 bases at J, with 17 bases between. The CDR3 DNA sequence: TGTGCCAGCCATAACAGGGACTACGTCACTGAAGCTTTCTTT. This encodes CASHNRDYVTEAFF.

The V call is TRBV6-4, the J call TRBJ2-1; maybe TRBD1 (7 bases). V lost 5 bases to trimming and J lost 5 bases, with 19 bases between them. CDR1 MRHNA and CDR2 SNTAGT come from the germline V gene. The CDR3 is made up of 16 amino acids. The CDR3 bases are TGTGCCAGCAGTCTTACAGGGGAGGCCTCACACAATGAGCAGTTCTTC. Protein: CASSLTGEASHNEQFF.

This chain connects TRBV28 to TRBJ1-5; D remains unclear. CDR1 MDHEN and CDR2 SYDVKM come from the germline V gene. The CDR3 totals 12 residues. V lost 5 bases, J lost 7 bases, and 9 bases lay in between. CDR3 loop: CASSLTLQPQHF. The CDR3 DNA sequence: TGTGCCAGCAGTCTAACACTACAGCCCCAGCATTTT.

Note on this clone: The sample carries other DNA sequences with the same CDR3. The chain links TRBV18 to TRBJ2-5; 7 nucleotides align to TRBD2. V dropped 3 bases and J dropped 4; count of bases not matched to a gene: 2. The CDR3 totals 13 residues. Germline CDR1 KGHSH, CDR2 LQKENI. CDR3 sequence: CASSPGGRETQYF. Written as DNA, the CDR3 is TGTGCCAGCTCACCCGGCGGGAGAGAGACCCAGTACTTC.

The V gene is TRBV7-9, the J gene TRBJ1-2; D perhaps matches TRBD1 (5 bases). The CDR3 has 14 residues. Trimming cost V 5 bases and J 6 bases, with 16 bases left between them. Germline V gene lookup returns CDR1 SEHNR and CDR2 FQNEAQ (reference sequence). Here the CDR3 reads CASSTPWGGDGYTF. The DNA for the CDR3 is TGTGCCAGCAGCACCCCGTGGGGGGGTGATGGCTACACCTTC.

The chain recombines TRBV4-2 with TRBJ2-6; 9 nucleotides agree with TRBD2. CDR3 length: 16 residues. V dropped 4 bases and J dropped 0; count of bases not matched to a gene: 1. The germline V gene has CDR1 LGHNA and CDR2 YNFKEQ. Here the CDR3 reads CASSPTSGSGANVLTF. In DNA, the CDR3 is TGTGCCAGCAGCCCGACTAGCGGCTCTGGGGCCAACGTCCTGACTTTC.

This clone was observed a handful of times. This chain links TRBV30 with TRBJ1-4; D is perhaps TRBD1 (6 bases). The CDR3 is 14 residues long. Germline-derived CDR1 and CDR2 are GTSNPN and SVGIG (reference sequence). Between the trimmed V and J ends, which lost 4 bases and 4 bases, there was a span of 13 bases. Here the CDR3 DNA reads TGTGCCTGGACCGGACAGCCTAATAATGAAAAACTGTTTTTT. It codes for CAWTGQPNNEKLFF.

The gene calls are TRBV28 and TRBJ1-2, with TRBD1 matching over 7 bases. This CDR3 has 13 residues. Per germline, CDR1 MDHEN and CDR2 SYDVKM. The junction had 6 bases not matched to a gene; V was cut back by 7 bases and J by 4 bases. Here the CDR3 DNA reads TGTGCCAGCATCCGAGGACAGGCCTATGGCTACACCTTC. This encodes CASIRGQAYGYTF.

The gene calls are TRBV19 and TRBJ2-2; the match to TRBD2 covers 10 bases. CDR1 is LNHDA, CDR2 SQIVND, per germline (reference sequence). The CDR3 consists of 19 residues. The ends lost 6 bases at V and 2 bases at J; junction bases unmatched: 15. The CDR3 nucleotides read TGTGCCAGTAGCCTCCTCCCGGGGAGCGGGAGGGCCAACACCGGGGAGCTGTTTTTT. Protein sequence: CASSLLPGSGRANTGELFF. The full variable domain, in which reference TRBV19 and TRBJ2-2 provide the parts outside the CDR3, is DGGITQSPKYLFRKEGQNVTLSCEQNLNHDAMYWYRQDPGQGLRLIYYSQIVNDFQKGDIAEGYSVSREKKESFPLTVTSAQKNPTAFYLCASSLLPGSGRANTGELFFGEGSRLTVL.

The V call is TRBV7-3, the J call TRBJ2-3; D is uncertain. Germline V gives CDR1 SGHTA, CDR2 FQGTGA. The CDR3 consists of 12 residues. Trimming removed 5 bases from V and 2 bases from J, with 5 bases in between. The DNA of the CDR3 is TGTGCCAGCAGCCCCTACACAGATACGCAGTATTTT. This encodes CASSPYTDTQYF.

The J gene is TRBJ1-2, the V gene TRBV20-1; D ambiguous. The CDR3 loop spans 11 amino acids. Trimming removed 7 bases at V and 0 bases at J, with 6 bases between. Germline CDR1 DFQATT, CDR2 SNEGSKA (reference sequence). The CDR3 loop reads CSVVSNYGYTF. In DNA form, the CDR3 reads TGCAGTGTAGTCTCTAACTATGGCTACACCTTC.

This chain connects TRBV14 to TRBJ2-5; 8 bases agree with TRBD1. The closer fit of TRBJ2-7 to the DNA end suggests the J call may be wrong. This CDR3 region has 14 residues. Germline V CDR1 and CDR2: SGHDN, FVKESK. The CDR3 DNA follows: TGTGCCAGCAGCCAACCAGGGGGCGGGTACGAGCAGTACTTC. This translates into CASSQPGGGYEQYF.

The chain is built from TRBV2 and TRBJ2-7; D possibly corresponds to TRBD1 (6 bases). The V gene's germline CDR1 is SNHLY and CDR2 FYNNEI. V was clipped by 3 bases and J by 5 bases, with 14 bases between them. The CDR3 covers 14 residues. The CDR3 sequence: CASSDRGPLHEQYF. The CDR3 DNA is TGTGCCAGCAGTGACAGGGGCCCACTCCACGAGCAGTACTTC.

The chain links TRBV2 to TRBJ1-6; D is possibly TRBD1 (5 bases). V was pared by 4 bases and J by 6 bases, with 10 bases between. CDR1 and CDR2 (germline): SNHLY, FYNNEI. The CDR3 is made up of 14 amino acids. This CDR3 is CASSALTVNSPLHF. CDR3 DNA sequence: TGTGCCAGCAGTGCCCTGACAGTTAATTCACCCCTCCACTTT.

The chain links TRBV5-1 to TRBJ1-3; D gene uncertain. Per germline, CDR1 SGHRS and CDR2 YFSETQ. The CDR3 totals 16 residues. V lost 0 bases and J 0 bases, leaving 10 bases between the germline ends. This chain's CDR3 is CASSLVTARSGNTIYF. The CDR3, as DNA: TGCGCCAGCAGCTTGGTTACTGCCCGCTCTGGAAACACCATATATTTT.

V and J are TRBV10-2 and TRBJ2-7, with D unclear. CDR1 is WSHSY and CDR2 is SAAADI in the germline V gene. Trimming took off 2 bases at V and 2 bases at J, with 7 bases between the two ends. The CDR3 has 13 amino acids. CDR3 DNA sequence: TGCGCCAGCAGTGAGGGCTTAACCTACGAGCAGTACTTC. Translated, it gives CASSEGLTYEQYF.

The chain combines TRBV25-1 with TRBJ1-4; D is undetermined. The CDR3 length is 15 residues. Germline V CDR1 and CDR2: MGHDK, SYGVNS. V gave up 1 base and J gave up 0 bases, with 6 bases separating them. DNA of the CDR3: TGTGCCAGCAGTGAATTGAGTACAACTAATGAAAAACTGTTTTTT. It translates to CASSELSTTNEKLFF.

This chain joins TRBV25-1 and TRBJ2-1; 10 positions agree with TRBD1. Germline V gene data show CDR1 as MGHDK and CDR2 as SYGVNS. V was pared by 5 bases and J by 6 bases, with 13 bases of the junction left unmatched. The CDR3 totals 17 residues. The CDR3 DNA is TGTGCCAGCAGTCCCACCCCCGGGGACAGGGGAGGCAATGAGCAGTTCTTC. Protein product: CASSPTPGDRGGNEQFF.

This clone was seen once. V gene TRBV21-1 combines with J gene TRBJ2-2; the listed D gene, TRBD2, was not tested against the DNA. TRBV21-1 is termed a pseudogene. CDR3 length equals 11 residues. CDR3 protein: CASRISGRRFF. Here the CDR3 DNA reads TGTGCCAGCAGAATTAGCGGGAGGCGGTTTTTT.

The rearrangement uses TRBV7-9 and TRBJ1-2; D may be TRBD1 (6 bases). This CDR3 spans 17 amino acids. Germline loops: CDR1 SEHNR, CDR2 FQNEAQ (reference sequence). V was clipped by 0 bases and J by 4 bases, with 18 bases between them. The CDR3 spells CASSLAPGEDRGYGYTF. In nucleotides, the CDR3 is TGTGCCAGCAGCTTAGCTCCCGGCGAGGACAGAGGCTATGGCTACACCTTC.

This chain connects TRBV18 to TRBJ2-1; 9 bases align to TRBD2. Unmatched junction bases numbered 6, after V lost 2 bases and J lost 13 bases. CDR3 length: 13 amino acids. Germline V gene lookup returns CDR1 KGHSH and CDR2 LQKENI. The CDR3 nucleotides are TGTGCCAGCTCACCAGAATTGCGGGGGGGACAGTTCTTC. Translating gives CASSPELRGGQFF.

CDR3 nucleotides: TGCAGCGTTGGTCAGCGTCCGGGAGCCTATGGCTACACCTTC. Residues: CSVGQRPGAYGYTF. The chain recombines TRBV29-1 with TRBJ1-2, with D unclear. CDR3 size: 14 residues. V was pared by 4 bases and J by 4 bases, with 16 bases between. Looked up from germline, CDR1 is SQVTM and CDR2 is ANQGSEA.

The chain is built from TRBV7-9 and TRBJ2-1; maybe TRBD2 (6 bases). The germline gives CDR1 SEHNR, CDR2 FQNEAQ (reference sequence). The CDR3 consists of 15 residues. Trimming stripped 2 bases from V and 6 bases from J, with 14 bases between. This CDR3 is CASSLLDGRSNEQFF. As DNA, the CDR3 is TGTGCCAGCAGCTTACTAGACGGGAGATCCAATGAGCAGTTCTTC.

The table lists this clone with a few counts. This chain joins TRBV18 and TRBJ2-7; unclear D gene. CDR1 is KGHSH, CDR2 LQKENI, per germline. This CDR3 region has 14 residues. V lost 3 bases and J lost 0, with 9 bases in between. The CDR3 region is CASSPFDTSYEQYF. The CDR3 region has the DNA TGTGCCAGCTCACCTTTCGACACCTCCTACGAGCAGTACTTC.

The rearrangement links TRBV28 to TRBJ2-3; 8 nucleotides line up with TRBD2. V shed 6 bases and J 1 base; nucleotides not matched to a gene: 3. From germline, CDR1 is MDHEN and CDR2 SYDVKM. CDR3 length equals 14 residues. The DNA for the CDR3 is TGTGCCAGCAGGTCGGGAGGGCGCACAGATACGCAGTATTTT. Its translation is CASRSGGRTDTQYF. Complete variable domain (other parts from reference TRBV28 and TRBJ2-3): DVKVTQSSRYLVKRTGEKVFLECVQDMDHENMFWYRQDPGLGLRLIYFSYDVKMKEKGDIPEGYSVSREKKERFSLILESASTNQTSMYLCASRSGGRTDTQYFGPGTRLTVL.